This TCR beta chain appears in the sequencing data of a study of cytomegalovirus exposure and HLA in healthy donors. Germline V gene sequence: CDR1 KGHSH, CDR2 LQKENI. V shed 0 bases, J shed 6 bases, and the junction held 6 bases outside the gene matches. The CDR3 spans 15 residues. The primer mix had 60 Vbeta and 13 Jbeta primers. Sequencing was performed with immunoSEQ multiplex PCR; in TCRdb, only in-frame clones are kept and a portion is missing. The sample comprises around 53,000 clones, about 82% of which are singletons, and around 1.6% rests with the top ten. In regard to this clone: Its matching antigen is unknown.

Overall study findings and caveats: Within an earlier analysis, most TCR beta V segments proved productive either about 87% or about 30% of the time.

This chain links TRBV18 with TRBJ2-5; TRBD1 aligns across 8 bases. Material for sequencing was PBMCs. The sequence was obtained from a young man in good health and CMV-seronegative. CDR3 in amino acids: CASSPPGQAVKTQYF. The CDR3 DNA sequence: TGTGCCAGCTCACCACCGGGACAGGCCGTAAAGACCCAGTACTTC.